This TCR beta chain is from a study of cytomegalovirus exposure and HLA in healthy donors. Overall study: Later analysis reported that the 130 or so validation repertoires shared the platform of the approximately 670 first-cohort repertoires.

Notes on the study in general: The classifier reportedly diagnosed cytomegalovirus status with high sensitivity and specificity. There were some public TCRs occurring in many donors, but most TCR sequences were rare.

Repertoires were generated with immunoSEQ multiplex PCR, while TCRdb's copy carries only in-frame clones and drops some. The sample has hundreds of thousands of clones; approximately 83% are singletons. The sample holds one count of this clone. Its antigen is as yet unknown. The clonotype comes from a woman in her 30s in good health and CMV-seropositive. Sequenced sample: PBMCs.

The CDR3 spells CAISESYSTREGVDGETQYF. CDR3 sequence (DNA): TGTGCCATCAGTGAATCATACTCCACTCGGGAGGGAGTGGACGGGGAGACCCAGTACTTC. J is TRBJ2-5 and V is TRBV10-3; 8 bases match TRBD2. This CDR3 region has 20 residues. V gave up 3 bases and J gave up 5 bases; unmatched junction bases: 23. CDR1 ENHRY and CDR2 SYGVKD come from the germline V gene.